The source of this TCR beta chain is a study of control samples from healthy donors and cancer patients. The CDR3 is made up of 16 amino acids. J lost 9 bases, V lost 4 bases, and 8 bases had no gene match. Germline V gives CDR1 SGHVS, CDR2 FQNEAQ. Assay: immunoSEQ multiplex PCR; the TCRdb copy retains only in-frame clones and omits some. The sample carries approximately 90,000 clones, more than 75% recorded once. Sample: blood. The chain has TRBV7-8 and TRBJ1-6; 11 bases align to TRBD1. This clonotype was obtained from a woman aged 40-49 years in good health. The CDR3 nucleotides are TGTGCCAGCAGCTCCCGGAGCGGGACAGGGGGTTCACCCCTCCACTTT. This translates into CASSSRSGTGGSPLHF.